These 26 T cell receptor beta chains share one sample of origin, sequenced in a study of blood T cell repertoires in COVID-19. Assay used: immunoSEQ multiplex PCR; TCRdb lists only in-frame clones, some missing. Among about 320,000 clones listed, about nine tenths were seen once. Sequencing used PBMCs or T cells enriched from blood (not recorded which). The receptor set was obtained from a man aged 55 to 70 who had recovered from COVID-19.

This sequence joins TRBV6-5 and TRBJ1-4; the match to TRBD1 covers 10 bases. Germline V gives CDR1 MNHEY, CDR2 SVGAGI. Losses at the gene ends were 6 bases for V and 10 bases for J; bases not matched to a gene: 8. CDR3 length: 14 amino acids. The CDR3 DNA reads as TGTGCCAGCAGAACAGGCGGGACAGGGGCAAAACTGTTTTTT. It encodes CASRTGGTGAKLFF.

CDR3 sequence: CASNGQFKSIAYNEKLFF. CDR3 bases: TGTGCCAGCAACGGACAGTTTAAATCGATTGCCTACAATGAAAAACTGTTTTTT. The chain is built from TRBV28 and TRBJ1-4; D possibly corresponds to TRBD1 (6 bases). CDR1 MDHEN and CDR2 SYDVKM come from the germline V gene. Trimming took off 7 bases at V and 5 bases at J, with 26 bases between the two ends. The CDR3 totals 18 residues.

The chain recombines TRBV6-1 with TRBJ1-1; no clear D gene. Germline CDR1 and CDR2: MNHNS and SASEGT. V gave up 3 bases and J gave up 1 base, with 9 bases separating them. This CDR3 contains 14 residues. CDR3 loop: CASSEDLRNTEAFF. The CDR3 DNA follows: TGTGCCAGCAGTGAGGACTTAAGGAACACTGAAGCTTTCTTT.

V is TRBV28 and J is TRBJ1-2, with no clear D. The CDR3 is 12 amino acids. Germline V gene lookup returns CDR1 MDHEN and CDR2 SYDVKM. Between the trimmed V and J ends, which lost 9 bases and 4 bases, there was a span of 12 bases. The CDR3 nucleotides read TGTGCCAGTAGCCCCTCGCCCTATGGCTACACCTTC. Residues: CASSPSPYGYTF.

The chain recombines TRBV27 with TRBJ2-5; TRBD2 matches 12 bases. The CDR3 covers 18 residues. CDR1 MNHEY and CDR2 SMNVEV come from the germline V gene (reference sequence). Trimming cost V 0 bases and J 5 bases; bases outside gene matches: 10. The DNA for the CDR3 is TGTGCCAGCAGTTTATCTTCAAGGACTAGCGGGATCGGGGAGACCCAGTACTTC. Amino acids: CASSLSSRTSGIGETQYF.

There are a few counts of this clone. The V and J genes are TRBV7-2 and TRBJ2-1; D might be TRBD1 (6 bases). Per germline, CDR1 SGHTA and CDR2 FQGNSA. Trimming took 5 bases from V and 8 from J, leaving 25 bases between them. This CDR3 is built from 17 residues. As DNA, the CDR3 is TGTGCCAGCAGCCCAACAACAGGGCCCCCCTATGATCATGAGCAGTTCTTC. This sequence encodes CASSPTTGPPYDHEQFF. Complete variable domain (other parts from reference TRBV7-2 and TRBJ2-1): GAGVSQSPSNKVTEKGKDVELRCDPISGHTALYWYRQSLGQGLEFLIYFQGNSAPDKSGLPSDRFSAERTGGSVSTLTIQRTQQEDSAVYLCASSPTTGPPYDHEQFFGPGTRLTVL.

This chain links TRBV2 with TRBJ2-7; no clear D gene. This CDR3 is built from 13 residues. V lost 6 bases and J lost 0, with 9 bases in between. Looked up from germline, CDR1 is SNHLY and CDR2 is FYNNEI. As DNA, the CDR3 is TGTGCCAGCAGACCAGAAATCTCCTACGAGCAGTACTTC. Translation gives CASRPEISYEQYF.

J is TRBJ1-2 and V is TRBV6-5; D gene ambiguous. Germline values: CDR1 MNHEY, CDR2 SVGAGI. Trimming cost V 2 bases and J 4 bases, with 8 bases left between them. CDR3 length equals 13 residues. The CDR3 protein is CASSYGLSYGYTF. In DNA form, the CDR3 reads TGTGCCAGCAGTTACGGACTGAGCTATGGCTACACCTTC.

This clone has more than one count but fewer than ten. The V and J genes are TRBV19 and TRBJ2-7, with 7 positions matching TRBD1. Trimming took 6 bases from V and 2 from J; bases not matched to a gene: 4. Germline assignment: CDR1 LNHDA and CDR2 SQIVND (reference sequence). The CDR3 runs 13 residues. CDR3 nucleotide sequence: TGTGCCAGTAGGGGACAGCGTCCCTACGAGCAGTACTTC. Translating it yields CASRGQRPYEQYF.

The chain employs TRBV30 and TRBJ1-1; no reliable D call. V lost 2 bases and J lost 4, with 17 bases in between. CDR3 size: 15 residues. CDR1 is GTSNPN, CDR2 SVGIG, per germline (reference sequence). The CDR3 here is CAWSFQPRGPTEAFF. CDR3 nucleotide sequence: TGTGCCTGGAGTTTCCAGCCTCGAGGGCCCACTGAAGCTTTCTTT. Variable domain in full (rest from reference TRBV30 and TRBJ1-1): SQTIHQWPATLVQPVGSPLSLECTVEGTSNPNLYWYRQAAGRGLQLLFYSVGIGQISSEVPQNLSASRPQDRQFILSSKKLLLSDSGFYLCAWSFQPRGPTEAFFGQGTRLTVV.

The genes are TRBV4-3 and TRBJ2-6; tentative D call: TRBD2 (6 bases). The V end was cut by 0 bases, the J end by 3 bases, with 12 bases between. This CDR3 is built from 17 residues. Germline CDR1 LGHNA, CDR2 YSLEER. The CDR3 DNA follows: TGCGCCAGCAGCCAAGATCGGCGGGATAATGGGGCCAACGTCCTGACTTTC. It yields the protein CASSQDRRDNGANVLTF.

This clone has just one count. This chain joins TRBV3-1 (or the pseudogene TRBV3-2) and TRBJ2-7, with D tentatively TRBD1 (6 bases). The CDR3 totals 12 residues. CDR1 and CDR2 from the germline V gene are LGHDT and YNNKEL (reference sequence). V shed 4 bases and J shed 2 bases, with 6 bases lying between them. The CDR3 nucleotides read TGTGCCAGCAGCCGGACAGCCTACGAGCAGTACTTC. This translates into CASSRTAYEQYF.

CDR3 nucleotide sequence: TGTGCCAGCAGTGATAGTATTACAGGGGGAAGCACTGAAGCTTTCTTT. This gives the protein CASSDSITGGSTEAFF. The J gene is TRBJ1-1, the V gene TRBV6-1; 8 bases fit TRBD1. The CDR3 totals 16 residues. Trimming took 3 bases from V and 4 from J; bases not matched to a gene: 10. In germline, CDR1 is MNHNS, CDR2 SASEGT.

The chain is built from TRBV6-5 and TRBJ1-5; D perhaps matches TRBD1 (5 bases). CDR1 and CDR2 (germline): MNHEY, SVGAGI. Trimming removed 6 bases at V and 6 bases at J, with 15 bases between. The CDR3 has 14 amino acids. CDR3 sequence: CASRRDQGSQPQHF. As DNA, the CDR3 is TGTGCCAGCAGGCGCGACCAGGGTAGTCAGCCCCAGCATTTT.

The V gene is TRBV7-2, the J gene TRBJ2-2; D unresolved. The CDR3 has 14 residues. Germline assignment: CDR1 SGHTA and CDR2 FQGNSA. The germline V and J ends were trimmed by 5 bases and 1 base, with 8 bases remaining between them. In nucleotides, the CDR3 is TGTGCCAGCAGCGCCTGGAGGAACACCGGGGAGCTGTTTTTT. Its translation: CASSAWRNTGELFF.

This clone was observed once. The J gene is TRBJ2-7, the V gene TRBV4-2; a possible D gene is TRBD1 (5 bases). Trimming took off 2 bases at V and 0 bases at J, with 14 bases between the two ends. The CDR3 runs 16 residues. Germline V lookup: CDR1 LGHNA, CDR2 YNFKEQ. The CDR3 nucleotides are TGTGCCAGCAGCCAACAGACAGCCTTAAGCTCCTACGAGCAGTACTTC. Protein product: CASSQQTALSSYEQYF.

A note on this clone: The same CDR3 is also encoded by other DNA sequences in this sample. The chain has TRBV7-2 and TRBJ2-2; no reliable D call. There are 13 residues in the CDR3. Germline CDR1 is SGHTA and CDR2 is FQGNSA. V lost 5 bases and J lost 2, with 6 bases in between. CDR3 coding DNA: TGTGCCAGCAGCCCTTCCAACACCGGGGAGCTGTTTTTT. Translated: CASSPSNTGELFF.

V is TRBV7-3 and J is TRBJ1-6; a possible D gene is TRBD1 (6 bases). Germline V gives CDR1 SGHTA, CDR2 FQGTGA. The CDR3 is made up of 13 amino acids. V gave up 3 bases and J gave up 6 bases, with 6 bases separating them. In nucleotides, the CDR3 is TGTGCCAGCAGCTTGGGGGCTAATTCACCCCTCCACTTT. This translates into CASSLGANSPLHF.

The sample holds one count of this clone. The CDR3 spells CASSLRVTGNEKLFF. In nucleotides, the CDR3 is TGTGCCAGCAGCCTTCGGGTGACTGGGAATGAAAAACTGTTTTTT. The V gene is TRBV5-4, the J gene TRBJ1-4; D not resolved. V was trimmed by 4 bases and J by 5 bases, leaving 15 bases between them. The CDR3 consists of 15 residues. CDR1 and CDR2 from the germline V gene are SGHNT and YYREEE (reference sequence).

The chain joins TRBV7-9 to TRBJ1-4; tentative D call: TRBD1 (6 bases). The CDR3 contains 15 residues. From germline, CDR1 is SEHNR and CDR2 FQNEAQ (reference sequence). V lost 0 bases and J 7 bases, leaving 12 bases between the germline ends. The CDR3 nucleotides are TGTGCCAGCAGCTTAGCACAGGGCGTGGGTGAAAAACTGTTTTTT. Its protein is CASSLAQGVGEKLFF.

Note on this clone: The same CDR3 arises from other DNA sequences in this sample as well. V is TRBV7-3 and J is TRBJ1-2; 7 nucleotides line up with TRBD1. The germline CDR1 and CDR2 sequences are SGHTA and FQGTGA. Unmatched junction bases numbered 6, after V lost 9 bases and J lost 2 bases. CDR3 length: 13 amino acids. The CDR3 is CASSPGQNYGYTF. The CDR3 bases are TGTGCCAGTTCGCCGGGACAGAACTATGGCTACACCTTC.

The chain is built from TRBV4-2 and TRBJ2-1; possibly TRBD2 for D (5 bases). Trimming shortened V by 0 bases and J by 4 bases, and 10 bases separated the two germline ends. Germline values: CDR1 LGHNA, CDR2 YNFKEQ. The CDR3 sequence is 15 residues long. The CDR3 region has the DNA TGTGCCAGCAGCCAAGATAGCGCTCGATACAATGAGCAGTTCTTC. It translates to CASSQDSARYNEQFF.

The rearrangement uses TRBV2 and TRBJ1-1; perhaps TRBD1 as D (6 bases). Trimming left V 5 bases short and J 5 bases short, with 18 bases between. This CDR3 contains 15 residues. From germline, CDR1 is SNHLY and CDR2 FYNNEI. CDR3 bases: TGTGCCAGCAGTCAATTTAGGGGGGGAGAGACTGAAGCTTTCTTT. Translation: CASSQFRGGETEAFF.

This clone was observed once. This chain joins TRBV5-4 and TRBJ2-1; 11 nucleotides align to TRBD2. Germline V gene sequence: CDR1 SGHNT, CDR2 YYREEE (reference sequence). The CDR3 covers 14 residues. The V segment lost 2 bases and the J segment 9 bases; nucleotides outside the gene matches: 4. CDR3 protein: CASSLLAGDGEQFF. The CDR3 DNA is TGTGCCAGCAGCTTACTAGCGGGAGATGGTGAGCAGTTCTTC.

The CDR3 DNA sequence: TGTGCCAGCAGCTTAGGACGGGAGGAGTACACAGATACGCAGTATTTT. This gives the protein CASSLGREEYTDTQYF. The genes are TRBV7-9 and TRBJ2-3; 7 bases align to TRBD2. The ends lost 1 base at V and 2 bases at J; junction bases unmatched: 6. The length of the CDR3 is 16 residues. The V gene's germline CDR1 is SEHNR and CDR2 FQNEAQ (reference sequence). The complete variable domain, with remaining parts taken from reference TRBV7-9 and TRBJ2-3, reads DTGVSQNPRHKITKRGQNVTFRCDPISEHNRLYWYRQTLGQGPEFLTYFQNEAQLEKSRLLSDRFSAERPKGSFSTLEIQRTEQGDSAMYLCASSLGREEYTDTQYFGPGTRLTVL.

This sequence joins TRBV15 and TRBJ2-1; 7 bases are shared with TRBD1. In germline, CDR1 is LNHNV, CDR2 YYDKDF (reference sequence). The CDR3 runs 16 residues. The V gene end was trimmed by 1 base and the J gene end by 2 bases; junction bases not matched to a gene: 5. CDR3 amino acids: CATSRVSGTAYNEQFF. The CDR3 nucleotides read TGTGCCACCAGCAGAGTTTCCGGGACAGCCTACAATGAGCAGTTCTTC.